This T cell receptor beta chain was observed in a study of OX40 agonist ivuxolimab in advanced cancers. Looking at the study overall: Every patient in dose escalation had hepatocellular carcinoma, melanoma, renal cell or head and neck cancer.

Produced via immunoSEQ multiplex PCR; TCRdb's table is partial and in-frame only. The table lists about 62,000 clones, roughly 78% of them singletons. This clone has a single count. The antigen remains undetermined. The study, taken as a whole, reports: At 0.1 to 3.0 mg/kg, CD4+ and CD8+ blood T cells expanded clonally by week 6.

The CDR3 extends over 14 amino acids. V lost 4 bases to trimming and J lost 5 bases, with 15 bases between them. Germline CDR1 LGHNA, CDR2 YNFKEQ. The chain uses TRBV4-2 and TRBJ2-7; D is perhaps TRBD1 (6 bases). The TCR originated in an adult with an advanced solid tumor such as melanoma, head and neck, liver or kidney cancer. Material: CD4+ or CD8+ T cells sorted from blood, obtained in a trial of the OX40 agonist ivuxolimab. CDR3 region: CASSPPQGGNEQYF. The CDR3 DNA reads TGTGCCAGCAGCCCTCCACAGGGCGGTAACGAGCAGTACTTC.